Listed below are T cell receptor beta chains from one sample, sequenced in a study of early stage breast cancer tumors. Sequencing was performed with immunoSEQ multiplex PCR; in TCRdb, only in-frame clones are kept and a portion is missing. In the table there are approximately 19,000 clones, approximately 80% of which are singletons. Sequencing input: blood. All receptors derive from a person aged 55 to 69 with breast cancer. Each CDR3 is given with its conserved first and last residue. Fields, in order: D gene, clone size, V gene, J gene, CDR3 protein, CDR3 DNA. A D gene is named only where the DNA matches it firmly. Clone size, where shown, is once, few, many, or a class for clones that have expanded.

>.|.|TRBV6-5|TRBJ2-2
CASSYETGELFF
TGTGCCAGCAGTTACGAAACCGGGGAGCTGTTTTTT
>.|.|TRBV6-6|TRBJ1-2
CASRYTDYGYTF
TGTGCCAGCAGATACACGGATTATGGCTACACCTTC
>.|.|TRBV9|TRBJ1-4
CASSPSPTNEKLFF
TGTGCCAGCAGCCCCAGCCCAACTAATGAAAAACTGTTTTTT
>.|.|TRBV6-9|TRBJ1-5
CDRGGKNQPQHF
TGCGATCGCGGCGGGAAGAATCAGCCCCAGCATTTT
>.|few|TRBV4-2|TRBJ1-2
CASSLGLADLYGYTF
TGTGCCAGCAGCCTCGGACTTGCGGATCTCTATGGCTACACCTTC
>TRBD1|.|TRBV11-3|TRBJ1-5
CASSFTGQAASNQPQHF
TGTGCCAGCAGCTTTACCGGACAGGCTGCAAGCAATCAGCCCCAGCATTTT
>TRBD2|.|TRBV5-4|TRBJ2-2
CASSLGEGIGGELFF
TGTGCCAGCAGCCTGGGGGAGGGGATAGGCGGGGAGCTGTTTTTT
>TRBD1|.|TRBV5-1|TRBJ1-1
CASSLGADRGHTEAFF
TGCGCCAGCAGCTTGGGGGCGGACAGGGGGCACACTGAAGCTTTCTTT
>TRBD2|once|TRBV11-2|TRBJ2-7
CASSVLAGGPSEQYF
TGTGCCAGCAGCGTCCTAGCGGGAGGGCCTTCCGAGCAGTACTTC
>.|.|TRBV5-3|TRBJ1-2
CARSATGGCGYTF
TGTGCCAGAAGCGCGACAGGAGGGTGTGGCTACACCTTC
>.|.|TRBV6-1|TRBJ2-7
CASTVTGLEQYF
TGTGCCAGCACGGTAACAGGGCTCGAGCAGTACTTC
>TRBD2|.|TRBV4-2|TRBJ2-1
CASSQDSGSSYNEQFF
TGTGCCAGCAGCCAAGATAGCGGGAGCTCCTACAATGAGCAGTTCTTC
>TRBD2|.|TRBV18|TRBJ2-7
CASSPMSGGYSYEQYF
TGTGCCAGCTCACCAATGAGCGGGGGGTACTCCTACGAGCAGTACTTC
>TRBD1|.|TRBV7-2|TRBJ1-5
CASSLALDRNQPQHF
TGTGCCAGCAGCTTAGCATTGGACAGGAATCAGCCCCAGCATTTT
>.|.|TRBV27|TRBJ1-2
CASSLSFVGGYTF
TGTGCCAGCAGTTTAAGTTTCGTAGGAGGCTACACCTTC
>.|.|TRBV2|TRBJ2-1
CASSAYSLGAPADEQFF
TGTGCCAGCAGTGCGTATAGCTTGGGGGCCCCAGCGGATGAGCAGTTCTTC
>.|.|TRBV27|TRBJ2-2
CASSLRGATGELFF
TGTGCCAGCAGTTTAAGGGGGGCGACCGGGGAGCTGTTTTTT
>.|once|TRBV7-9|TRBJ2-7
CASSSDRSSYEQYF
TGTGCCAGCAGCTCTGACAGGAGCTCCTACGAGCAGTACTTC
>.|.|TRBV9|TRBJ2-5
CASSVGGASQETQYF
TGTGCCAGCAGCGTTGGGGGGGCGAGCCAAGAGACCCAGTACTTC
>TRBD2|.|TRBV10-3|TRBJ2-2
CAIKTSGGSNTGELFF
TGTGCCATCAAAACTAGCGGGGGGTCGAACACCGGGGAGCTGTTTTTT
>.|few|TRBV7-9|TRBJ2-5
CASSLGLQGEETQYF
TGTGCCAGCAGCTTAGGCCTCCAGGGTGAGGAGACCCAGTACTTC
>.|.|TRBV18|TRBJ2-7
CASSDQPTYEQYF
TGTGCCAGCTCAGACCAGCCCACCTACGAGCAGTACTTC
>.|.|TRBV6-1|TRBJ2-5
CASSYTGEAGTQYF
TGTGCCAGCAGTTATACAGGTGAAGCGGGGACCCAGTACTTC
>.|.|TRBV29-1|TRBJ2-3
CSVKSGDTQYF
TGCAGCGTTAAGTCAGGCGATACGCAGTATTTT
>.|.|TRBV5-1|TRBJ1-4
CASSLVGNRGGYEKLFF
TGCGCCAGCAGCTTGGTAGGGAACCGGGGCGGCTATGAAAAACTGTTTTTT
>TRBD2|.|TRBV5-1|TRBJ2-3
CASSLEAGDTQYF
TGCGCCAGCAGCTTGGAAGCGGGGGATACGCAGTATTTT
>TRBD2|once|TRBV6-4|TRBJ2-1
CASSEASGTLNEQFF
TGTGCCAGCAGTGAGGCTAGCGGGACGCTGAATGAGCAGTTCTTC
>.|.|TRBV5-1|TRBJ2-7
CASRPDGFYEQYF
TGCGCCAGCAGGCCCGACGGATTCTACGAGCAGTACTTC
>.|.|TRBV19|TRBJ1-1
CASSSVAGYSEAFF
TGTGCCAGTAGCTCCGTCGCAGGTTACTCTGAAGCTTTCTTT
>TRBD2|once|TRBV6-5|TRBJ2-7
CASSSRGEFAYEQYF
TGTGCCAGCAGTTCCCGGGGGGAGTTCGCCTACGAGCAGTACTTC
>.|.|TRBV14|TRBJ2-6
CASSQDWAAGANVLTF
TGTGCCAGCAGCCAAGATTGGGCGGCGGGGGCCAACGTCCTGACTTTC
>.|.|TRBV5-6|TRBJ2-3
CASSLVIGDTQYF
TGTGCCAGCAGCTTGGTAATTGGGGATACGCAGTATTTT
>.|.|TRBV9|TRBJ1-2
CASSPNLALGYGYTF
TGTGCCAGCAGCCCGAACTTGGCGTTGGGCTATGGCTACACCTTC
>.|few|TRBV4-2|TRBJ2-1
CASSQDWGTQQFF
TGTGCCAGCAGCCAAGATTGGGGTACTCAGCAGTTCTTC
>.|once|TRBV5-1|TRBJ2-3
CASSLGGPAGDTQYF
TGCGCCAGCAGCTTGGGGGGCCCAGCGGGAGATACGCAGTATTTT
>TRBD1|.|TRBV15|TRBJ1-5
CATSGGQGNQPQHF
TGTGCCACCAGCGGTGGACAGGGAAATCAGCCCCAGCATTTT
>.|.|TRBV5-1|TRBJ2-7
CASSATGRPVVDEQYF
TGCGCCAGCAGCGCTACAGGGCGCCCGGTAGTCGACGAGCAGTACTTC
>TRBD2|once|TRBV7-8|TRBJ2-2
CASSQRGGNTGELFF
TGTGCCAGCAGCCAGCGGGGGGGTAACACCGGGGAGCTGTTTTTT
>TRBD2|.|TRBV5-1|TRBJ2-7
CASRQWAGGPSEQYF
TGCGCCAGCAGGCAATGGGCGGGAGGGCCTTCAGAGCAGTACTTC
>.|few|TRBV2|TRBJ1-1
CASSPTARGDTEAFF
TGTGCCAGCAGTCCTACAGCTCGGGGGGACACTGAAGCTTTCTTT
>.|.|TRBV6-6|TRBJ2-7
CASSYSPSPTYEQYF
TGTGCCAGCAGTTACTCACCCAGCCCAACCTACGAGCAGTACTTC
>.|few|TRBV2|TRBJ2-7
CASRWGIAYEQYF
TGTGCCAGCCGCTGGGGGATCGCCTACGAGCAGTACTTC
>TRBD1|few|TRBV4-1|TRBJ1-6
CASTTGQGNSPLHF
TGCGCCAGCACCACCGGACAGGGGAATTCACCCCTCCACTTT
>TRBD1|.|TRBV27|TRBJ2-7
CASSAMGQGSYEQYF
TGTGCCAGCAGTGCTATGGGACAGGGGTCCTACGAGCAGTACTTC
>TRBD2|.|TRBV28|TRBJ2-1
CASSNFGGGSDEQFF
TGTGCCAGCAGCAATTTCGGGGGGGGGTCGGATGAGCAGTTCTTC
>.|.|TRBV5-8|TRBJ2-1
CASSLEGTTYNEQFF
TGTGCCAGCAGCTTGGAGGGTACTACCTACAATGAGCAGTTCTTC
>.|few|TRBV6-6|TRBJ1-2
CASESGDYGYTF
TGTGCCAGCGAGTCCGGAGACTATGGCTACACCTTC
>TRBD2|.|TRBV5-1|TRBJ2-1
CASSPGPGLVPEQFF
TGCGCCAGCAGCCCGGGCCCGGGACTAGTTCCTGAGCAGTTCTTC